The rows below give T cell receptor beta chains drawn from one sample of a study of CXCR3-negative and CXCR3-positive naive CD8 T cells. Reanalyzing the 5' RACE reads, TCRdb keeps one entry per CDR3 protein, without DNA. The sample data list 100,000 or so distinct CDR3 sequences. Sequences were obtained from naive CXCR3- CD8+ T cells from blood. The source is a human donor in good health. Some clones in this sample may be carry-over from other donors' samples. Both conserved end residues are part of each CDR3. The listing skips clone size in some rows; elsewhere it reads once, few, many or a size class.

clone_size j_call v_call cdr3_aa
NA TRBJ2-1 TRBV6-6 CASSSTPNEQFF
NA TRBJ1-2 TRBV20-1 CSARDLWGQAIYGYTF
medium-sized TRBJ2-2 TRBV4-1 CASSQTGGWGELFF
NA TRBJ2-7 TRBV7-3 CASSLNPGAPYEQYF
NA TRBJ2-1 TRBV4-3 CASSQGIYNEQFF
NA TRBJ2-7 TRBV7-3 CASSLTRDRGYEQYF
NA TRBJ2-1 TRBV5-6 CASSPGTGGEQFF
NA TRBJ2-7 TRBV29-1 CSVEILVQGMTGLREQYF
NA TRBJ2-1 TRBV11-1 CASSLGVSGSYNEQFF
NA TRBJ2-1 TRBV27 CASSFRQGYNEQFF
NA TRBJ2-5 TRBV4-2 CASSASGGAQETQYF
NA TRBJ1-2 TRBV29-1 CSAVPENYGFTF
NA TRBJ2-3 TRBV4-2 CASSARGEDTQYF
NA TRBJ1-1 TRBV29-1 CSVIIPRGGTEAFF
NA TRBJ2-5 TRBV6-5 CASSYSEQETQYF
NA TRBJ2-1 TRBV7-8 CASRPGTLSYNEQFF
NA TRBJ2-7 TRBV5-1 CASSLGRQGWTYEQYF
NA TRBJ2-7 TRBV29-1 CSVEDRAKGSSYEQYF
NA TRBJ2-1 TRBV29-1 CSVQTGTTNEQFF
NA TRBJ2-7 TRBV7-2 CASSLEGRGNEQYF
NA TRBJ2-7 TRBV7-2 CASRRGQSNYEQYF